The sequence of this T cell receptor (beta chain) was determined in a study of blood T cell repertoires in COVID-19. CDR1 and CDR2 from the germline V gene are LGHDT and YNNKEL (reference sequence). CDR3 length equals 15 residues. Trimming removed 4 bases from V and 3 bases from J, with 14 bases in between. The data were produced by immunoSEQ multiplex PCR, yet TCRdb's version contains in-frame clones alone and is incomplete. The data contain 95,000 or so clones, roughly four fifths of them singletons. The rearrangement joins TRBV3-1 (or the pseudogene TRBV3-2) to TRBJ2-3; D remains ambiguous. This clonotype was obtained from a man older than 75 with COVID-19, enrolled during active disease. Sequenced material: peripheral blood. Here the CDR3 reads CASSPPRGGTDTQYF. In nucleotides, the CDR3 is TGTGCCAGCAGCCCCCCCCGCGGTGGGACAGATACGCAGTATTTT.